Listed here are 15 T cell receptor beta chains from one sample, sequenced in a study of T cell repertoires in cytomegalovirus infection. TCRdb processed the reads anew with MiXCR; each CDR3 protein has one entry. The sample holds approximately 590,000 distinct CDR3 sequences, around two fifths seen once. Antigens of these TCRs are unknown. The sample consisted of cultured PBMCs, taken from culture after CMV antigen stimulation. Receptors were obtained from a human donor in good health (CMV status not recorded). Some clones in this sample may be carry-over from other donors' samples.

This clonotype has just a few counts. The chain has TRBV7-2 and TRBJ2-2; D is undetermined. CDR1 is SGHTA and CDR2 is FQGNSA in the germline V gene. This CDR3 region has 14 residues. The germline V and J ends were trimmed by 6 bases and 6 bases, with 14 bases remaining between them. The chain's CDR3 is CASREYIGSGELFF. DNA of the CDR3: TGTGCCAGCAGAGAGTATATCGGATCCGGGGAGCTGTTTTTT.

To note about this clonotype: The germline gene is not matched at one end of the junction; a read error may be the cause. The J gene is TRBJ2-3, the V gene TRBV12-5; 9 positions match TRBD2. The germline CDR1 and CDR2 sequences are LGHNT and FRNRAP. CDR3 length: 18 residues. The CDR3 region is CASGTVAGVSPSTVTQYF. For the CDR3, the DNA is TGTGCTAGTGGGACCGTAGCGGGAGTGTCCCCTAGCACAGTTACGCAGTATTTT.

This clonotype was observed a few times. This chain links TRBV4-2 with TRBJ2-3; TRBD2 is a possible D gene (6 bases). Germline assignment: CDR1 LGHNA and CDR2 YNFKEQ. V lost 3 bases and J 3 bases, leaving 13 bases between the germline ends. The CDR3 is made up of 15 amino acids. CDR3 bases: TGTGCCAGCAGCCATCGGTGGGAGGCTACAGATACGCAGTATTTT. This gives the protein CASSHRWEATDTQYF.

This clonotype was counted ten times or more. The chain carries TRBV7-2 and TRBJ1-5; D is ambiguous. Germline V lookup: CDR1 SGHTA, CDR2 FQGNSA. This CDR3 has 13 residues. V was shortened by 2 bases and J by 4 bases, with 6 bases between the two germline ends. The CDR3 DNA reads as TGTGCCAGCAGCTTAATCCTAAATCAGCCCCAGCATTTT. This encodes CASSLILNQPQHF. The complete variable domain, with remaining parts taken from reference TRBV7-2 and TRBJ1-5, reads GAGVSQSPSNKVTEKGKDVELRCDPISGHTALYWYRQSLGQGLEFLIYFQGNSAPDKSGLPSDRFSAERTGGSVSTLTIQRTQQEDSAVYLCASSLILNQPQHFGDGTRLSIL.

This chain joins TRBV27 and TRBJ2-1; maybe TRBD1 (6 bases). The CDR3 contains 12 residues. Germline V gene data show CDR1 as MNHEY and CDR2 as SMNVEV (reference sequence). V was cut by 2 bases and J by 10 bases, with 9 bases left in between. The CDR3 sequence is CASSLVQGEQFF. CDR3 in DNA: TGTGCCAGCAGTTTAGTGCAGGGGGAGCAGTTCTTC.

The count of this clonotype is one. This chain uses TRBV5-6 with TRBJ2-1, with a weak D call TRBD1 (5 bases). CDR3 size: 14 residues. The V and J ends lost 3 bases and 4 bases respectively, with 11 bases between them. Germline assignment: CDR1 SGHDT and CDR2 YYEEEE. CDR3: CASSSQTEYNEQFF. In nucleotides, the CDR3 is TGTGCCAGCAGCTCGCAGACAGAATACAATGAGCAGTTCTTC. Supplemented by reference TRBV5-6 and TRBJ2-1, the full variable domain reads DAGVTQSPTHLIKTRGQQVTLRCSPKSGHDTVSWYQQALGQGPQFIFQYYEEEERQRGNFPDRFSGHQFPNYSSELNVNALLLGDSALYLCASSSQTEYNEQFFGPGTRLTVL.

This clonotype was seen only once. This chain uses TRBV6-2 or TRBV6-3 with TRBJ2-7; TRBD1 matches at 10 bases. V gave up 6 bases and J gave up 1 base; unmatched junction bases: 6. CDR1 is MNHEY and CDR2 is SVGEGT in the germline V gene. This CDR3 contains 15 residues. CDR3 sequence: CASSKPGQGSYEQYF. As DNA, the CDR3 is TGTGCCAGCAGCAAGCCGGGACAGGGGTCCTACGAGCAGTACTTC.

This clonotype was detected only a few times. This chain uses TRBV28 with TRBJ2-1, with a possible D match to TRBD1 (5 bases). The CDR3 length is 15 residues. The ends were cut back, 5 bases at V and 2 bases at J, with 13 bases in the middle. In germline, CDR1 is MDHEN, CDR2 SYDVKM. This chain's CDR3 is CASSPRQRAYNEQFF. The DNA for the CDR3 is TGTGCCAGCAGTCCCCGACAGCGAGCCTACAATGAGCAGTTCTTC.

The genes are TRBV4-3 and TRBJ2-3; TRBD2 aligns across 10 bases. Germline CDR1 reads LGHNA; CDR2 reads YSLEER. The CDR3 spans 16 residues. V lost 4 bases, J lost 3 bases, and 7 bases stayed unmatched. The CDR3 region is CASSLRAGGPTDTQYF. DNA of the CDR3: TGCGCCAGCAGCCTAAGAGCGGGAGGGCCGACAGATACGCAGTATTTT.

The V gene is TRBV28, the J gene TRBJ1-6, with D possibly TRBD1 on 5 matching bases. Trimming left V 7 bases short and J 14 bases short, with 12 bases between. Germline V gives CDR1 MDHEN, CDR2 SYDVKM. This CDR3 contains 11 residues. In DNA, the CDR3 is TGTGCCAGCACCCAGGGAGTAACCCTCCACTTT. This encodes CASTQGVTLHF.

This clonotype was found a few times. CDR3 residues: CASSPSPAREREWEETQYF. The CDR3 region has the DNA TGTGCCAGCAGCCCCTCCCCGGCGAGGGAGCGGGAGTGGGAGGAGACCCAGTACTTC. The V call is TRBV7-2, the J call TRBJ2-5, with 8 bases lining up with TRBD2. This CDR3 contains 19 residues. With V trimmed by 5 bases and J by 5 bases, 22 bases remained unmatched. Germline loops: CDR1 SGHTA, CDR2 FQGNSA.

This clonotype turned up a few times. CDR3 coding DNA: TGTGCCAGTAGTATGTGGGACGGCCAAGAGACCCAGTACTTC. Amino acids: CASSMWDGQETQYF. The genes are TRBV19 and TRBJ2-5; D is possibly TRBD1 or TRBD2 (5 bases each). Per the germline V gene, CDR1 is LNHDA and CDR2 is SQIVND (reference sequence). Deletions cut 3 bases from V and 1 base from J, with 9 bases between. The length of the CDR3 is 14 residues.

The chain uses TRBV6-1 and TRBJ2-2, with a weak D call TRBD2 (5 bases). The CDR3 has 15 residues. Trimming removed 5 bases at V and 6 bases at J, with 16 bases between. CDR1 is MNHNS and CDR2 is SASEGT in the germline V gene. In DNA form, the CDR3 reads TGTGCCAGCAGTTACCTAGCCGTGGGCGCCGGGGAGCTGTTTTTT. Protein sequence: CASSYLAVGAGELFF.

The V and J genes are TRBV12-5 and TRBJ2-5; 10 bases align to TRBD1. The CDR3 contains 16 residues. Looked up from germline, CDR1 is LGHNT and CDR2 is FRNRAP. V shed 7 bases, J shed 5 bases, and the junction held 13 bases outside the gene matches. CDR3 amino acids: CASAPGQGYILETQYF. The CDR3 coding sequence is TGTGCTAGTGCCCCGGGACAGGGGTACATTTTGGAGACCCAGTACTTC.

V usage is TRBV7-3 and J usage is TRBJ2-1; D might be TRBD1 or TRBD2, each matching 5 bases. V was cut by 6 bases and J by 0 bases, with 15 bases left in between. The CDR3 has 16 amino acids. CDR1 and CDR2 from the germline V gene are SGHTA and FQGTGA. In DNA form, the CDR3 reads TGTGCCAGCAGTGGGACCAACTTACTCTCCTACAATGAGCAGTTCTTC. Translated, it gives CASSGTNLLSYNEQFF. The variable domain in full, with the rest retrieved from reference TRBV7-3 and TRBJ2-1, is GAGVSQTPSNKVTEKGKYVELRCDPISGHTALYWYRQSLGQGPEFLIYFQGTGAADDSGLPNDRFFAVRPEGSVSTLKIQRTERGDSAVYLCASSGTNLLSYNEQFFGPGTRLTVL.